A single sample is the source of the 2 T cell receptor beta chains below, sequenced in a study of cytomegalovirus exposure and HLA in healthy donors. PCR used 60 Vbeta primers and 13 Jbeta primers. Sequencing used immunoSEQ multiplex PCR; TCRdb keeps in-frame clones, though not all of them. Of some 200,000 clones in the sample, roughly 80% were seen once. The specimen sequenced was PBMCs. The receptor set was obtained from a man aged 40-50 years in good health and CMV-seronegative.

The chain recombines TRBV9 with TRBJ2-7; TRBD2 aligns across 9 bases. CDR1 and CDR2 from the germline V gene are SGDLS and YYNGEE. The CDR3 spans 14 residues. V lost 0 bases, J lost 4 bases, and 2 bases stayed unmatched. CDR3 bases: TGTGCCAGCAGCGTAGTAGCGGGAGCATACGAGCAGTACTTC. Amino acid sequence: CASSVVAGAYEQYF.

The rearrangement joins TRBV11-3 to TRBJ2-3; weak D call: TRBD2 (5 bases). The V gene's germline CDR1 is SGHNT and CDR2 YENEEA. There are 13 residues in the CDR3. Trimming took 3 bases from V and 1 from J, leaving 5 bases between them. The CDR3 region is CASSFSGTDTQYF. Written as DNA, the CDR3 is TGTGCCAGCAGCTTTAGCGGCACAGATACGCAGTATTTT.